This is a list of T cell receptor beta chains from one sample in a study of CD8 T cells in ankylosing spondylitis. TCRdb processed the 5' RACE reads anew with MiXCR; each CDR3 protein has one entry. The repertoire holds roughly 120,000 distinct CDR3 sequences, with roughly an eighth as singletons. The sample taken for sequencing was blood, either unsorted or a sorted T cell fraction (not recorded which). These receptors were collected from a female donor with ankylosing spondylitis or in good health (not recorded which). Each CDR3 is given with its conserved first and last residue. D genes are given only for firm matches. Clone size is not always given. Where it is, it says once, few, many or a class for expanded clones.

clone_size j_call d_call v_call cdr3_nt cdr3_aa
many TRBJ2-3 TRBD2 TRBV20-1 TGCAGTGCTAGTGGGGGGGCAGATACGCAGTATTTT CSASGGADTQYF
. TRBJ2-7 . TRBV5-6 TGTGCCAGCAGCGCCGCCACCTACGAGCAGTACTTC CASSAATYEQYF
many TRBJ2-7 . TRBV20-1 TGCAGTGCTAGATCCGCGACTCCGGAGCAGTACTTC CSARSATPEQYF
. TRBJ2-1 TRBD2 TRBV5-1 TGCGCCAGCAGCCGACGTGTTGCGGGGGGCGATGAGCAGTTCTTC CASSRRVAGGDEQFF
few TRBJ2-2 . TRBV5-4 TGTGCCAGCAGCTTGTCTAGGAACACCGGGGAGCTGTTTTTT CASSLSRNTGELFF
few TRBJ2-2 . TRBV20-1 TGCAGTGCTAGAGACCCTACAGGGACGGGCGGGGAGCTGTTTTTT CSARDPTGTGGELFF
. TRBJ2-4 TRBD1 TRBV20-1 TGCAGTGCTAGGCCCCCCATCGACAGGGCGAACATTCAGTACTTC CSARPPIDRANIQYF
. TRBJ1-2 TRBD1 TRBV7-9 TGTGCCAGCAGCTCCCAGGGGGCTCAGGGCTACACCTTC CASSSQGAQGYTF
many TRBJ1-2 . TRBV6-1 TGTGCCAGCAGGAGAGCCAGCGATTATGGCTACACCTTC CASRRASDYGYTF
few TRBJ1-1 TRBD1 TRBV27 TGTGCCAGCAGTTCAGACAGGGGAAGTAGGACTGAAGCTTTCTTT CASSSDRGSRTEAFF
few TRBJ2-5 . TRBV20-1 TGCAGTGCTCAAGTGGGGTACGAAGAGACCCAGTACTTC CSAQVGYEETQYF
. TRBJ2-2 . TRBV20-1 TGCAGTGCAGTGGAGCAGGAACGGGACACCGGGGAGCTGTTTTTT CSAVEQERDTGELFF
many TRBJ2-1 TRBD2 TRBV19 TGTGCCAGTAGTCCCAGGACTAGCGGGAGCTCCTACAATGAGCAGTTCTTC CASSPRTSGSSYNEQFF
. TRBJ1-1 . TRBV29-1 TGCAGCGTGTTCGGGGGGCGGCTTCGGTACACTGAAGCTTTCTTT CSVFGGRLRYTEAFF
many TRBJ2-3 TRBD2 TRBV12-5 TGTGCTAGTGGTTCGGGACTAGCGGGGGGAAGCACAGATACGCAGTATTTT CASGSGLAGGSTDTQYF
. TRBJ2-1 . TRBV5-1 TGCGCCACCTCCGCCGGGACAAAGGATCAGGATGAGCAGTTCTTC CATSAGTKDQDEQFF
many TRBJ1-1 . TRBV21-1 TGTGCCAGCAGCAAAGAGGGCAGGACAGGGATTATGAACACTGAAGCTTTCTTT CASSKEGRTGIMNTEAFF
few TRBJ2-1 . TRBV4-2 TGTGCCAGCAGCCAAGATATCAGCGGCTCCTACAATGAGCAGTTCTTC CASSQDISGSYNEQFF
many TRBJ1-1 TRBD1 TRBV20-1 TGCAGTGCTAGGGAAGGGACAGGGGGCACTGAAGCTTTCTTT CSAREGTGGTEAFF
. TRBJ1-5 TRBD1 TRBV20-1 TGCAGTGCTAGAGGAGGGACAGATCAGCCCCAGCATTTT CSARGGTDQPQHF
few TRBJ2-4 TRBD2 TRBV5-1 TGCGCCAGCAGCTTGGCTAGCGGGAGGGTCCTAGCCAAAAACATTCAGTACTTC CASSLASGRVLAKNIQYF
many TRBJ1-1 TRBD1 TRBV20-1 TGCAGTGCTAGCCAGGGGGCCGTTACTGAAGCTTTCTTT CSASQGAVTEAFF
many TRBJ2-7 TRBD2 TRBV5-1 TGCGCCAGCAGCTTGCCTAGCGGGAGTCGCGACGAGCAGTACTTC CASSLPSGSRDEQYF
few TRBJ2-1 TRBD1 TRBV7-8 TGTGCCAGCAGCTTCTGGACAGGCGTCTACAATGAGCAGTTCTTC CASSFWTGVYNEQFF
. TRBJ2-7 . TRBV28 TGTGCCAGCAGGGGCGCGCAGGTCGACGAGCAGTACTTC CASRGAQVDEQYF
few TRBJ2-1 . TRBV20-1 TGCAGTGCGGGTCCCGCGTTTATTGCCTACAATGAGCAGTTCTTC CSAGPAFIAYNEQFF